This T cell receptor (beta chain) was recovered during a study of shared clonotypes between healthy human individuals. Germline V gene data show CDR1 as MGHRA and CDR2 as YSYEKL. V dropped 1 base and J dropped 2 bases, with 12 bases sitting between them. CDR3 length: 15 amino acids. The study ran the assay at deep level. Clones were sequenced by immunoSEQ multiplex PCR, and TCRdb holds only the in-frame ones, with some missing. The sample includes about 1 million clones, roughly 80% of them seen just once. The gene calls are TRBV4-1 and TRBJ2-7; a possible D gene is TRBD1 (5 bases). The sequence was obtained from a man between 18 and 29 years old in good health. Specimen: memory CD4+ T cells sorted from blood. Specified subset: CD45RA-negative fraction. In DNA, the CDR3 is TGCGCCAGCAGCCAAGTAGTACAGGCTACCTACGAGCAGTACTTC. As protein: CASSQVVQATYEQYF.